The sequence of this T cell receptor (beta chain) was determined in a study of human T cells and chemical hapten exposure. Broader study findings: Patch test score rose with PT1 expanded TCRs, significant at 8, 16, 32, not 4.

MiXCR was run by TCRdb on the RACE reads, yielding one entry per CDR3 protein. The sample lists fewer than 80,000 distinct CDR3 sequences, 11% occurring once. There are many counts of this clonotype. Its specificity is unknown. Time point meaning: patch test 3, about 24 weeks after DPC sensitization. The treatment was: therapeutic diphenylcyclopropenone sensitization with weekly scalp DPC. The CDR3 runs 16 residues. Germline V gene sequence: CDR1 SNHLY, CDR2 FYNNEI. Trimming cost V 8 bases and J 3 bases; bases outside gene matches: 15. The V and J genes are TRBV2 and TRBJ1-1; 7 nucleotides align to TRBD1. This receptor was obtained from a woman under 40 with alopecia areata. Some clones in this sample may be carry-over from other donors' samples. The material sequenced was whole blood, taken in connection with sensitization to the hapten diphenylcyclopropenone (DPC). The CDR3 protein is CASAREGLQGDTEAFF. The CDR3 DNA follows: TGTGCCAGCGCCCGTGAGGGACTCCAGGGGGACACTGAAGCTTTCTTT.